Listed here are 10 T cell receptor beta chains from one sample, sequenced in a study of T-cell reconstitution after alpha-beta-depleted transplantation in children. For TCRbeta, the library was prepared with unique molecular identifiers. MiXCR was run by TCRdb on the PCR reads, yielding one entry per CDR3 protein. Of about 830,000 distinct CDR3 sequences listed, around 17% are singletons. The sequencing used PBMCs, mostly from graft donor cells, collected 360 days after TCRalphabeta/CD19-depleted stem cell transplant. These receptors originate from a male patient between 5 and 17 years old who had a stem cell transplant for acute lymphoblastic leukemia, so the T cells may come from the graft donor.

This clonotype was picked up a small number of times. V is TRBV15 and J is TRBJ2-7, with a possible D match to TRBD1 (6 bases). Trimming removed 3 bases from V and 3 bases from J, with 9 bases in between. CDR1 LNHNV and CDR2 YYDKDF come from the germline V gene (reference sequence). The CDR3 contains 13 residues. The chain's CDR3 is CATSSGQLYEQYF. In DNA, the CDR3 is TGTGCCACCAGCAGTGGACAGCTCTACGAGCAGTACTTC.

The gene calls are TRBV20-1 and TRBJ2-2, with unresolved D. Looked up from germline, CDR1 is DFQATT and CDR2 is SNEGSKA (reference sequence). Trimming stripped 0 bases from V and 6 bases from J, with 11 bases between. The CDR3 has 14 amino acids. The CDR3 DNA reads as TGCAGTGCTAGAGATTTAGGGCTGGCCGGGGAGCTGTTTTTT. Protein: CSARDLGLAGELFF.

The chain has TRBV5-1 and TRBJ2-7; 7 positions match TRBD2. Germline trimming cut 3 bases from V and 2 bases from J; bases unmatched to any gene: 8. The CDR3 totals 15 residues. The germline CDR1 and CDR2 sequences are SGHRS and YFSETQ. CDR3 in DNA: TGCGCCAGCAGCTCACACGGGGACTACACCTACGAGCAGTACTTC. It yields the protein CASSSHGDYTYEQYF.

About this clonotype itself: A junction boundary mismatches the germline segment, possibly from a read error. The chain employs TRBV11-1 and TRBJ2-3, with D possibly matching TRBD2 (5 bases). The CDR3 extends over 18 amino acids. CDR1 and CDR2 from the germline V gene are SGHAT and FQDESV (reference sequence). CDR3 amino acids: CASILTGPGWARGDTQYF. CDR3 sequence (DNA): TGTGCCAGCATCTTAACTGGGCCGGGATGGGCTCGAGGAGATACGCAGTATTTT.

This clonotype was recorded once. The chain links TRBV9 to TRBJ2-1, with 7 positions matching TRBD2. Germline CDR1 is SGDLS and CDR2 is YYNGEE. The CDR3 totals 15 residues. The ends lost 4 bases at V and 5 bases at J; junction bases unmatched: 9. CDR3 sequence: CASSPSGMGNNEQFF. CDR3 DNA sequence: TGTGCCAGCAGCCCAAGCGGGATGGGGAACAATGAGCAGTTCTTC.

This clonotype has just a few counts. The CDR3 DNA reads TGCGCCAGCAGCCAAGTTCAGCGGGAGAGGTTCTTC. Encoded protein: CASSQVQRERFF. The chain is built from TRBV4-1 and TRBJ2-1; 8 bases map to TRBD2. The CDR3 covers 12 residues. Per germline, CDR1 MGHRA and CDR2 YSYEKL. The V segment lost 1 base and the J segment 15 bases; nucleotides outside the gene matches: 5.

The rearrangement joins TRBV5-1 to TRBJ2-3; possibly TRBD2 for D (6 bases). CDR1 and CDR2 from the germline V gene are SGHRS and YFSETQ. The CDR3 has 14 residues. Trimming shortened V by 7 bases and J by 4 bases, and 16 bases separated the two germline ends. CDR3 DNA sequence: TGCGCCAGCGCCTGGGGGACTCGAGCAGATACGCAGTATTTT. It codes for CASAWGTRADTQYF.

In its sample, this clonotype was seen a few times. The rearrangement links TRBV20-1 to TRBJ1-5, with TRBD1 identical over 11 bases. This CDR3 spans 16 amino acids. V lost 1 base, J lost 7 bases, and 9 bases stayed unmatched. Germline lookup yields CDR1 DFQATT and CDR2 SNEGSKA (reference sequence). As DNA, the CDR3 is TGCAGTGCTAGAGTTCCGGACAGGGGGCTTTCGCAGCCCCAGCATTTT. This gives the protein CSARVPDRGLSQPQHF.

The V gene is TRBV9, the J gene TRBJ2-1; 9 bases are shared with TRBD1. Germline V gene data show CDR1 as SGDLS and CDR2 as YYNGEE. V was clipped by 3 bases and J by 2 bases; unmatched bases: 15. The length of the CDR3 is 19 residues. The CDR3 sequence is CASSAEASNRDRAYNEQFF. CDR3 DNA sequence: TGTGCCAGCAGCGCTGAGGCCTCGAACCGGGACAGGGCCTACAATGAGCAGTTCTTC.

This clonotype was picked up one time. Sequence at one end of the junction differs from germline and may be a read error. The CDR3 nucleotides are TGTGCCAGCCGTGTCCCCACCACCACAGATACGCTGTATTTT. Its protein product is CASRVPTTTDTLYF. The chain is built from TRBV6-1 and TRBJ2-3, with D unresolved. The CDR3 spans 14 residues. CDR1 MNHNS and CDR2 SASEGT come from the germline V gene.